This T cell receptor (beta chain) derives from a study of persistence of HIV-infected CD4 T cells. This nonspecific control used anti-CD3/anti-CD28 bead stimulation of CD4+ T cells. Responding CD4+ T cells were sorted by upregulation of both CD40 ligand and CD69. Germline-derived CDR1 and CDR2 are SNHLY and FYNNEI. The CDR3 extends over 13 amino acids. Trimming cost V 6 bases and J 1 base, with 9 bases left between them. In its sample, this clone was seen a few times. Its specificity is unknown. This was the immunoSEQ version 4 assay in survey mode. Assay: immunoSEQ multiplex PCR; the TCRdb copy retains only in-frame clones and omits some. The sample yields roughly 43,000 clones, about 90% seen once.

V is TRBV2 and J is TRBJ1-1; the D is unclear. The TCR originated in an adult man with HIV who was CMV-seropositive. The sample consisted of CD4+ T cells sorted from PBMCs after approximately 19-hour stimulation, taken from a patient who received antiretroviral therapy. The CDR3 nucleotides are TGTGCCAGCAGGAAGGGCGGGAACACTGAAGCTTTCTTT. It translates to CASRKGGNTEAFF.